The 10 T cell receptor beta chains reported below all come from one sample, sequenced in a study of blood T cell repertoires in COVID-19. The data were produced by immunoSEQ multiplex PCR, yet TCRdb's version contains in-frame clones alone and is incomplete. The table records some 200,000 clones, around nine tenths of them present only once. Material: peripheral blood. All receptors derive from a man aged 18 to 30 with active or convalescent COVID-19.

The rearrangement links TRBV5-1 to TRBJ2-2, with D possibly TRBD1 on 6 matching bases. Germline CDR1 reads SGHRS; CDR2 reads YFSETQ. The CDR3 contains 17 residues. V lost 5 bases and J lost 4, with 21 bases in between. The CDR3 loop reads CASSHEPQDRSTGELFF. Here the CDR3 DNA reads TGCGCCAGCAGTCACGAACCCCAGGACAGATCCACCGGGGAGCTGTTTTTT. Together with reference TRBV5-1 and TRBJ2-2, the CDR3 gives the full variable domain: KAGVTQTPRYLIKTRGQQVTLSCSPISGHRSVSWYQQTPGQGLQFLFEYFSETQRNKGNFPGRFSGRQFSNSRSEMNVSTLELGDSALYLCASSHEPQDRSTGELFFGEGSRLTVL.

V usage is TRBV12-3 or TRBV12-4 and J usage is TRBJ2-1, with 11 bases fitting TRBD2. The CDR3 length is 12 residues. The trim removed 11 bases at V and 9 bases at J, leaving 6 bases unmatched. This CDR3 reads CAGSGGGGEQFF. DNA of the CDR3: TGTGCCGGTAGCGGGGGGGGAGGTGAGCAGTTCTTC.

The V gene is TRBV5-6, the J gene TRBJ2-3; TRBD1 agrees at 8 bases. This CDR3 has 15 residues. V shed 4 bases, J shed 2 bases, and the junction held 6 bases outside the gene matches. Germline-derived CDR1 and CDR2 are SGHDT and YYEEEE. The CDR3 spells CASSPLTGDTDTQYF. The CDR3 bases are TGTGCCAGCAGCCCCTTGACAGGGGACACAGATACGCAGTATTTT.

V and J are TRBV6-5 and TRBJ2-4, with 8 bases identical to TRBD2. CDR3 length: 14 amino acids. With 6 bases clipped from V and 8 bases from J, the junction kept 9 bases outside the gene matches. Per the germline V gene, CDR1 is MNHEY and CDR2 is SVGAGI. Written as DNA, the CDR3 is TGTGCCAGCAGCATAAGCGGGAGATTTCACATTCAGTACTTC. Translated: CASSISGRFHIQYF.

The CDR3 DNA follows: TGTGCCAGCAGCAGGAGGGACAGGGGTGGCACTGAAGCTTTCTTT. This gives the protein CASSRRDRGGTEAFF. The V gene is TRBV5-4, the J gene TRBJ1-1, with 10 nucleotides matching TRBD1. Germline CDR1 and CDR2: SGHNT and YYREEE (reference sequence). Unmatched junction bases numbered 7, after V lost 4 bases and J lost 4 bases. The CDR3 is 15 residues long.

The gene calls are TRBV19 and TRBJ1-2, with D possibly matching TRBD1 (5 bases). With 4 bases removed from V and 3 bases from J, the gap between germline ends came to 12 bases. Germline V gene data show CDR1 as LNHDA and CDR2 as SQIVND (reference sequence). The CDR3 runs 14 residues. DNA of the CDR3: TGTGCCAGTAGTAGTCAGGGTAGTGACTATGGCTACACCTTC. Its protein product is CASSSQGSDYGYTF.

This chain links TRBV2 with TRBJ1-1, with TRBD1 matching over 7 bases. The CDR3 sequence is 13 residues long. In germline, CDR1 is SNHLY, CDR2 FYNNEI. The V gene end was trimmed by 8 bases and the J gene end by 8 bases; junction bases not matched to a gene: 11. The CDR3 nucleotides are TGTGCCAGCCTGGGCACTTTGACAGGGGAAGCTTTCTTT. Its protein product is CASLGTLTGEAFF.

V is TRBV19 and J is TRBJ2-1; D possibly corresponds to TRBD1 (5 bases). The CDR3 contains 13 residues. Trimming cost V 1 base and J 10 bases, with 11 bases left between them. Germline assignment: CDR1 LNHDA and CDR2 SQIVND (reference sequence). The CDR3 bases are TGTGCCAGTAGTATAGCCTCCACAGGAGAGCAGTTCTTC. Amino acid sequence: CASSIASTGEQFF.

This clone was observed a single time. V usage is TRBV11-2 and J usage is TRBJ2-1; D gene unclear. CDR3 length equals 12 residues. Germline CDR1 is SGHAT and CDR2 is FQNNGV. With 5 bases removed from V and 8 bases from J, the gap between germline ends came to 10 bases. This CDR3 is CASSPFQDEQFF. In DNA form, the CDR3 reads TGTGCCAGCAGCCCCTTTCAGGATGAGCAGTTCTTC. The complete variable domain, with remaining parts taken from reference TRBV11-2 and TRBJ2-1, reads EAGVAQSPRYKIIEKRQSVAFWCNPISGHATLYWYQQILGQGPKLLIQFQNNGVVDDSQLPKDRFSAERLKGVDSTLKIQPAKLEDSAVYLCASSPFQDEQFFGPGTRLTVL.

V and J are TRBV7-9 and TRBJ1-1; 7 positions match TRBD1. This CDR3 spans 14 amino acids. J lost 1 base, V lost 5 bases, and 4 bases had no gene match. The germline V gene encodes CDR1 SEHNR and CDR2 FQNEAQ (reference sequence). The CDR3 DNA reads as TGTGCCAGCAGCGTCCAGGGGGGGAACACTGAAGCTTTCTTT. Protein sequence: CASSVQGGNTEAFF. Drawing the rest from reference TRBV7-9 and TRBJ1-1, the complete variable domain is DTGVSQNPRHKITKRGQNVTFRCDPISEHNRLYWYRQTLGQGPEFLTYFQNEAQLEKSRLLSDRFSAERPKGSFSTLEIQRTEQGDSAMYLCASSVQGGNTEAFFGQGTRLTVV.